The 16 T cell receptor beta chains presented below share a single source sample, sequenced in a study of cytomegalovirus exposure and HLA in healthy donors. The PCR made use of 60 Vbeta and 13 Jbeta primers. The method was immunoSEQ multiplex PCR; TCRdb's version includes in-frame clones alone and lacks a portion of them. The sample contains roughly 140,000 clones, 80% to 90% of which appear only once. The sequenced sample was PBMCs. These receptor sequences come from a woman aged 40 to 50 in good health and CMV-seropositive.

The count of this clone is one. This chain connects TRBV5-1 to TRBJ1-5; D is unresolved. CDR3 length: 14 residues. From germline, CDR1 is SGHRS and CDR2 YFSETQ. With 4 bases removed from V and 0 bases from J, the gap between germline ends came to 8 bases. Here the CDR3 reads CASSPGHSNQPQHF. Here the CDR3 DNA reads TGCGCCAGCAGCCCAGGTCATAGCAATCAGCCCCAGCATTTT.

This chain joins TRBV5-1 and TRBJ2-5; D remains ambiguous. The CDR3 consists of 13 residues. Per the germline V gene, CDR1 is SGHRS and CDR2 is YFSETQ. V dropped 5 bases and J dropped 5 bases, with 13 bases sitting between them. CDR3 residues: CASSPALGETQYF. In nucleotides, the CDR3 is TGCGCCAGCAGTCCGGCGCTCGGGGAGACCCAGTACTTC.

V gene TRBV28 combines with J gene TRBJ2-1; 8 bases fit TRBD2. The CDR3 consists of 15 residues. The germline V gene has CDR1 MDHEN and CDR2 SYDVKM. V gave up 6 bases and J gave up 3 bases; unmatched junction bases: 7. The CDR3 nucleotides are TGTGCCAGCAGCACAAGCGGGAGTATCTACAATGAGCAGTTCTTC. Amino acid sequence: CASSTSGSIYNEQFF. Filled out from reference TRBV28 and TRBJ2-1, the complete variable domain reads DVKVTQSSRYLVKRTGEKVFLECVQDMDHENMFWYRQDPGLGLRLIYFSYDVKMKEKGDIPEGYSVSREKKERFSLILESASTNQTSMYLCASSTSGSIYNEQFFGPGTRLTVL.

The rearrangement uses TRBV7-2 and TRBJ2-2; TRBD2 matches 9 bases. With V trimmed by 3 bases and J by 5 bases, 7 bases remained unmatched. This CDR3 is built from 16 residues. Germline V CDR1 and CDR2: SGHTA, FQGNSA. As DNA, the CDR3 is TGTGCCAGCAGCTTGTTAGCGGGAGAATGGACCGGGGAGCTGTTTTTT. It translates to CASSLLAGEWTGELFF. The variable domain in full, with the rest retrieved from reference TRBV7-2 and TRBJ2-2, is GAGVSQSPSNKVTEKGKDVELRCDPISGHTALYWYRQSLGQGLEFLIYFQGNSAPDKSGLPSDRFSAERTGGSVSTLTIQRTQQEDSAVYLCASSLLAGEWTGELFFGEGSRLTVL.

This clone was seen once. V and J are TRBV15 and TRBJ2-1; 7 bases fit TRBD2. The CDR3 extends over 14 amino acids. Looked up from germline, CDR1 is LNHNV and CDR2 is YYDKDF (reference sequence). J was trimmed by 2 bases and V by 5 bases; bases with no gene match: 3. For the CDR3, the DNA is TGTGCCACCAGCGGGAGGGCCACCTACAATGAGCAGTTCTTC. Translating it yields CATSGRATYNEQFF.

This sequence joins TRBV9 and TRBJ1-1, with 8 bases that match TRBD1. Germline CDR1 SGDLS, CDR2 YYNGEE. This CDR3 has 11 residues. V shed 3 bases and J 13 bases; nucleotides not matched to a gene: 5. Here the CDR3 DNA reads TGTGCCAGCAGCGCCGGACAGGGCCGTTTCTTT. Its protein is CASSAGQGRFF.

Turning to this clone: Additional DNA sequences in this sample encode the identical CDR3. The chain employs TRBV7-2 and TRBJ2-5, with 14 bases that match TRBD2. The CDR3 has 16 residues. Germline V gene data show CDR1 as SGHTA and CDR2 as FQGNSA. J gave up 2 bases and V 4 bases, and 3 bases lay outside the gene matches. CDR3 coding DNA: TGTGCCAGCAGCTCCGGACTAGCGGGGGGTCAAGAGACCCAGTACTTC. This translates into CASSSGLAGGQETQYF.

This chain joins TRBV9 and TRBJ1-1; D gene ambiguous. CDR1 is SGDLS and CDR2 is YYNGEE in the germline V gene. CDR3 size: 14 residues. Trimming left V 0 bases short and J 4 bases short, with 10 bases between. CDR3 DNA: TGTGCCAGCAGCGTAGGGTCAGGTGGCACTGAAGCTTTCTTT. This codes for CASSVGSGGTEAFF.

In regard to this clone: Because the CDR3's place on the DNA is in doubt, the DNA is left out and the CDR3 is given as listed by TCRdb. V gene TRBV21-1 combines with J gene TRBJ1-3; no check of the table's D call, TRBD1, against the DNA was made. TRBV21-1 is deemed a pseudogene. The CDR3 numbers 14 amino acids, ends counted. CDR3 in amino acids: CASSRVGAGNTIYF.

The gene calls are TRBV19 and TRBJ1-5; 7 positions agree with TRBD1. CDR3 length equals 16 residues. The germline V gene encodes CDR1 LNHDA and CDR2 SQIVND (reference sequence). V lost 0 bases to trimming and J lost 4 bases; unmatched junction nucleotides: 6. CDR3 in DNA: TGTGCCAGTAGTATAGAGTTAGGGACAGCAAATCAGCCCCAGCATTTT. Its translation is CASSIELGTANQPQHF. The whole variable domain, filled in from reference TRBV19 and TRBJ1-5, reads DGGITQSPKYLFRKEGQNVTLSCEQNLNHDAMYWYRQDPGQGLRLIYYSQIVNDFQKGDIAEGYSVSREKKESFPLTVTSAQKNPTAFYLCASSIELGTANQPQHFGDGTRLSIL.

The chain links TRBV6-1 to TRBJ2-2; TRBD2 aligns across 7 bases. The J segment lost 6 bases and the V segment lost 2 bases, leaving 9 bases of the junction unmatched. Germline V CDR1 and CDR2: MNHNS, SASEGT. The CDR3 runs to 16 residues. The CDR3 bases are TGTGCCAGCAGTGAACTGGGAGGGCCGGGGGCCGGGGAGCTGTTTTTT. Translation gives CASSELGGPGAGELFF.

This clone was seen just once. The V gene is TRBV27, the J gene TRBJ1-6; 7 bases align to TRBD1. The V gene end was trimmed by 3 bases and the J gene end by 15 bases; junction bases not matched to a gene: 11. This CDR3 contains 14 residues. The germline V gene encodes CDR1 MNHEY and CDR2 SMNVEV (reference sequence). CDR3 bases: TGTGCCAGCAGTTTGGGCAGGGGGTATCAACTCCTCCACTTT. It is translated as CASSLGRGYQLLHF.

V is TRBV11-2 and J is TRBJ2-3; TRBD2 agrees at 8 bases. CDR1 and CDR2 (germline): SGHAT, FQNNGV. The CDR3 loop spans 16 amino acids. J gave up 3 bases and V 7 bases, and 12 bases lay outside the gene matches. The CDR3 reads CASTKVGGGLTDTQYF. The CDR3 DNA sequence: TGTGCCAGCACTAAGGTCGGCGGGGGGCTTACAGATACGCAGTATTTT. Variable domain in full (rest from reference TRBV11-2 and TRBJ2-3): EAGVAQSPRYKIIEKRQSVAFWCNPISGHATLYWYQQILGQGPKLLIQFQNNGVVDDSQLPKDRFSAERLKGVDSTLKIQPAKLEDSAVYLCASTKVGGGLTDTQYFGPGTRLTVL.

The V and J genes are TRBV27 and TRBJ2-3, with a tentative D call TRBD2 (6 bases). The V end was cut by 4 bases, the J end by 9 bases, with 20 bases between. The CDR3 length is 15 residues. CDR1 is MNHEY, CDR2 SMNVEV, per germline (reference sequence). The DNA for the CDR3 is TGTGCCAGCAGTTCGACTAGTGGTGGGGTGGGAACGCAGTATTTT. Its protein is CASSSTSGGVGTQYF.

The chain couples TRBV13 to TRBJ2-7; D is possibly TRBD1 (6 bases). Trimming removed 2 bases from V and 0 bases from J, with 8 bases in between. Germline-derived CDR1 and CDR2 are PRHDT and FYEKMQ (reference sequence). The CDR3 totals 14 residues. The CDR3 spells CASSLLGGSYEQYF. The CDR3 coding sequence is TGTGCCAGCAGCTTACTAGGGGGCTCCTACGAGCAGTACTTC.

This clone was counted only a few times. Other DNA variants within this sample encode the same CDR3. This rearrangement joins TRBV4-3 to TRBJ2-4; 9 nucleotides align to TRBD2. This CDR3 comprises 19 residues. The V segment lost 3 bases and the J segment 0 bases; nucleotides outside the gene matches: 12. The germline CDR1 and CDR2 sequences are LGHNA and YSLEER. CDR3 protein: CASSHGAGGPVRAKNIQYF. CDR3 in DNA: TGCGCCAGCAGCCATGGTGCGGGGGGGCCGGTGAGAGCCAAAAACATTCAGTACTTC.